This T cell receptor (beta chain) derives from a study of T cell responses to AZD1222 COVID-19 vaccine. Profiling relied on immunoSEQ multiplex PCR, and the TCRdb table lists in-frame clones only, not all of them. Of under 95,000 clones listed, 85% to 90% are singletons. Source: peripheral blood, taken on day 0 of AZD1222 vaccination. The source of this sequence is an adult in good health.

CDR3 in DNA: TGCGCCAGCAGCCAAGATGGGAACCGCTACGCCAATGAGCAGTTCTTC. It encodes CASSQDGNRYANEQFF. This chain connects TRBV4-3 to TRBJ2-1, with unresolved D. The CDR3 is made up of 16 amino acids. CDR1 and CDR2 from the germline V gene are LGHNA and YSLEER. Trimming took 0 bases from V and 6 from J, leaving 15 bases between them.